This T cell receptor beta chain was recorded in a study of regulatory T cells in long-lasting Graves disease. Library construction for TCR beta used iRepertoire HTBI primers and Arm-PCR of CDR3 regions. TCRdb analysed the multiplex PCR reads with MiXCR anew, one entry per CDR3 protein. This table holds about 450,000 distinct CDR3 sequences, around 24% found once. The time point is: persistent/refractory GD, antithyroid drugs over 5 years with positive TRAb. The TCR library was made from RNA extracted from PBMCs. The guidelines of the American Thyroid Association were the basis for diagnosing Graves' disease. This clonotype was counted ten times or more. The specimen was peripheral blood mononuclear cells (PBMCs), collected when the disease was refractory, from a patient treated with antithyroid drugs. The clonotype originates from a female donor with Graves disease.

CDR3 in amino acids: CASSSYNRGSGYTF. CDR3 in DNA: TGTGCCAGCAGTTCCTATAACAGGGGTAGTGGCTACACCTTC. The chain recombines TRBV12-3 or TRBV12-4 with TRBJ1-2, with TRBD1 matching over 7 bases. The V and J ends lost 4 bases and 7 bases, in that order; junction bases with no gene match: 9. CDR3 length equals 14 residues.